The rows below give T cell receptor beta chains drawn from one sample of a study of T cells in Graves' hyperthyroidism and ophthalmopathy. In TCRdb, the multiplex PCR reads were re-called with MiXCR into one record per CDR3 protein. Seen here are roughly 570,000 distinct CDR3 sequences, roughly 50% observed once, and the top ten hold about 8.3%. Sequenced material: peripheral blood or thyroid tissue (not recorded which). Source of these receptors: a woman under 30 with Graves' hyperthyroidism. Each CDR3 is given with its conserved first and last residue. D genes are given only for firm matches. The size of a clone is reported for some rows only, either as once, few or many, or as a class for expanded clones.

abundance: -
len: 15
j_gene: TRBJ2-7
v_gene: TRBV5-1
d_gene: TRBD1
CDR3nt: TGCGCCAGTAGGACAGGGGGCCCTACCTACAATGAGCAGTACTTC
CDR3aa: CASRTGGPTYNEQYF

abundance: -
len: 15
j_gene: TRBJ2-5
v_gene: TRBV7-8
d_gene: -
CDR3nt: TGTGCCAGCAGCGTGAGTGGCAGGGGCCAAGAGACCCAGTACTTC
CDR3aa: CASSVSGRGQETQYF

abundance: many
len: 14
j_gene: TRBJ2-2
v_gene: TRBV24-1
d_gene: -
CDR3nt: TGTGCCACCAGTGGGACGTGGAACACCGGGGAGCTGTTTTTT
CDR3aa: CATSGTWNTGELFF

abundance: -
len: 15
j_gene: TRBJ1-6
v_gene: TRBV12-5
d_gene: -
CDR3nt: TGTGCTATAGGGCAGGCCCTCTCTTGGAATTCACCCCTCCACTTT
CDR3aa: CAIGQALSWNSPLHF

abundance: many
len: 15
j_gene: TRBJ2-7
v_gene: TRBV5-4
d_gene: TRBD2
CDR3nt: TGTGCCAGCAGCTCCACCAGCGGGGCCCTAGGGGAGCAGTACTTC
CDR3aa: CASSSTSGALGEQYF

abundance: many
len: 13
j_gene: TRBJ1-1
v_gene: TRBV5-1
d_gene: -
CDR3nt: TGCGCCAGCAGCCTACGGACAGTTGAAGAAGCTTTCTTT
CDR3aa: CASSLRTVEEAFF

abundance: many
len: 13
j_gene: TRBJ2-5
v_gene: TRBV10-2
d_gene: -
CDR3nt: TGCGCCAGCAGGGCAGGGGGGAAAGAGACCCAGTACTTC
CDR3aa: CASRAGGKETQYF

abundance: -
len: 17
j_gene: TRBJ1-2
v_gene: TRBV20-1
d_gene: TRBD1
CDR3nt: TGCAGTGCTAGTACCGGGACAGGGACAGGGGATGACTATGGCTACACCTTC
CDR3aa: CSASTGTGTGDDYGYTF

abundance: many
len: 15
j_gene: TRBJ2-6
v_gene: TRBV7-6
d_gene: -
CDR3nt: TGTGCCAGCAGCTCGCAGTACTCTGGGGCCAACGTCCTGACTTTC
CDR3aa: CASSSQYSGANVLTF

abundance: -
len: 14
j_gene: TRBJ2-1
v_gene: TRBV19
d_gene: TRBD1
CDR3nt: TGTGCCAGCCTAGACAGGGGGCTCGGGAATGAGCAGTTCTTC
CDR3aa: CASLDRGLGNEQFF

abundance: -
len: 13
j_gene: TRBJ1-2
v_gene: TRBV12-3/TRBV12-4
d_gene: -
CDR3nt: TGTGCCAGCAGTCTCTCTACAGGGCGAGGCTACACCTTC
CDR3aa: CASSLSTGRGYTF

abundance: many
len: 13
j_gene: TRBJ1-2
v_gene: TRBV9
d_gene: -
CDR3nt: TGTGCCAGCAGCGTAGTGGAGGCCTCGGGCTACACCTTC
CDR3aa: CASSVVEASGYTF

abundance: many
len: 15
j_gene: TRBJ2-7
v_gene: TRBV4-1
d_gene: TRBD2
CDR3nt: TGCGCCAGCAGCCAAGCTCTAGCGGGAAACTACGAGCAGTACTTC
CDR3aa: CASSQALAGNYEQYF

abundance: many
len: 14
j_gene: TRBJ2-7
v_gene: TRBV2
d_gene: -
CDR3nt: TGTGCCAGCCGGAGTGGGACCCAAACCTACGAGCAGTACTTC
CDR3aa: CASRSGTQTYEQYF

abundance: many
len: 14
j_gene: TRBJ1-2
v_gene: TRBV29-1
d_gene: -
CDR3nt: TGCAGCGTTCGGACAGCCCTCGCGGACTATGGCTACACCTTC
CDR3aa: CSVRTALADYGYTF

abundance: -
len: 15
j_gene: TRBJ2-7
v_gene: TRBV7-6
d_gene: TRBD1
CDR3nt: TGTGCCAGCAGGTACCGACAGGGCCTCACCTACGAGCAGTACTTC
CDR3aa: CASRYRQGLTYEQYF

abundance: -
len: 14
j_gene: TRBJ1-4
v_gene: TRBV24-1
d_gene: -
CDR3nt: TGTGCCACCAGTGACAGGGCGAACGATGAAAAACTGTTTTTT
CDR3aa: CATSDRANDEKLFF

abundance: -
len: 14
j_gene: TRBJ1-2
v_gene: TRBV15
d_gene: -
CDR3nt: TGTGCCACCAGCGCGCTAGGGGACCTCTATGGCTACACCTTC
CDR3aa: CATSALGDLYGYTF

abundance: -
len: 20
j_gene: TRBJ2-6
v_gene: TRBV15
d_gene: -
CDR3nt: TGTGCCACCAGCAGACCTCAGGGGACGGGAGCCCTCTCTGGGGCCAACGTCCTGACTTTC
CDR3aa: CATSRPQGTGALSGANVLTF

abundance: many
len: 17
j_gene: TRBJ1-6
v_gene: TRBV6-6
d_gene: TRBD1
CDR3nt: TGTGCCAGCACCGACTGGAGGGCGCAGGGGGTGGATTCACCCCTCCACTTT
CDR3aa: CASTDWRAQGVDSPLHF

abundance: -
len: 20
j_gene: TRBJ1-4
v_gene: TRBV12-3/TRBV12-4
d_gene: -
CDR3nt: -
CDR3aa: CASSRGQGAGYTFGSGKLFF

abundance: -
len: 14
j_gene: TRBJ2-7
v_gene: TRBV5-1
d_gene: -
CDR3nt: TGCGCCAGCAGCTTTATTGACGGAAGCTACGAGCAGTACTTC
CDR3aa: CASSFIDGSYEQYF

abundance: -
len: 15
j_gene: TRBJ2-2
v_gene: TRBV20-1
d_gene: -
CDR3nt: TGCAGTGCTAGAGCGGCAGGGGCTCACACCGGGGAGCTGTTTTTT
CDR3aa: CSARAAGAHTGELFF

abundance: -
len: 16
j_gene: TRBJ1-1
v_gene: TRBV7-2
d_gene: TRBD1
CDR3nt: TGTGCCAGCAGCCCCGGGAATACAGGGGCCGGTTCACAAGCTTTCTTT
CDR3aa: CASSPGNTGAGSQAFF

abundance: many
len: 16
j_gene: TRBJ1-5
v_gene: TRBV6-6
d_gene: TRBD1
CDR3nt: TGTGCCAGCACTACTGAACTGGGACAGGACAATCAGCCCCAGCATTTT
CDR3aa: CASTTELGQDNQPQHF

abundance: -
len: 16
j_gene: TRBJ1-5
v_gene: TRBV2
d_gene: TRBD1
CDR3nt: TGTGCCAGCAGTTTAACCCGGACAGGATACAATCAGCCCCAGCATTTT
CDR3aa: CASSLTRTGYNQPQHF

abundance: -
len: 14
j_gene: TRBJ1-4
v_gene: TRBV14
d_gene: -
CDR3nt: TGTGCCAGCAGCCTTCCGGGCCAGAATGAAAAACTGTTTTTT
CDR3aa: CASSLPGQNEKLFF

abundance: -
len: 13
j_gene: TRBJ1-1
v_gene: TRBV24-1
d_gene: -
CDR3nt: TGTGCTTACATGGGCCTGGGGAGCACTGAAGCTTTCTTT
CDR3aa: CAYMGLGSTEAFF

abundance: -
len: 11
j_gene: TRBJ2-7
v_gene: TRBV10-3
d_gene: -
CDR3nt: TGTGCCATCAGTGACGTGGGGGAGCAGTACTTC
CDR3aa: CAISDVGEQYF

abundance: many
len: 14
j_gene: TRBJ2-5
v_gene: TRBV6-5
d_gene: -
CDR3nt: TGTGCCAGCAACCCCCCCGGGTACCAAGAGACCCAGTACTTC
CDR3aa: CASNPPGYQETQYF

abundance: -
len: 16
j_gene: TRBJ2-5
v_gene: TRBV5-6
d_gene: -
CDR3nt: TGTGCCAGCACCTCTGAGCAAGGGTGGGGATATGAGACCCAGTACTTC
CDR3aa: CASTSEQGWGYETQYF

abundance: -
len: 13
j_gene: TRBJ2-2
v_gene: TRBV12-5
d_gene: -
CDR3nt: TGTGCTAGTGGTTTTTCAGAGACCGGGGAGCTGTTTTTT
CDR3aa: CASGFSETGELFF

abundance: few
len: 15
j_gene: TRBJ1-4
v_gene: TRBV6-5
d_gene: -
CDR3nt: TGTGCCAGCAGTTACTCGAGGGGGGCTAATGAAAAACTGTTTTTT
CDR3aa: CASSYSRGANEKLFF

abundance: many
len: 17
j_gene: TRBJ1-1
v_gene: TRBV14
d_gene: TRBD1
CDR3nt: TGTGCCAGCAGCCAAGGGTTACCGGGACAGATTATCACTGAAGCTTTCTTT
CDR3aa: CASSQGLPGQIITEAFF

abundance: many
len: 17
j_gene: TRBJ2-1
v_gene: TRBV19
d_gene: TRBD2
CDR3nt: TGTGCCAGTAGTATAGGTAGCGGGACTTACTCCTACAATGAGCAGTTCTTC
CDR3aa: CASSIGSGTYSYNEQFF

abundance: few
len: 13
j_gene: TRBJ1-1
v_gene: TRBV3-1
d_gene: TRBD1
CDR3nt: TGTGCCAGCAGCCAAGCAGGGGGCCGGGGAGCTTTCTTT
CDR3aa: CASSQAGGRGAFF

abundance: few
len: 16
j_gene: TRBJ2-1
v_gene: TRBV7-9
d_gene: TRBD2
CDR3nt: TGTGCCAGCAGCTTGAGGTCGGCTAGCGGACACAATGAGCAGTTCTTC
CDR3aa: CASSLRSASGHNEQFF

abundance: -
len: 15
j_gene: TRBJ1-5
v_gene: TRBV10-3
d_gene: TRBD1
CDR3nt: TGTGCCATCAGTTACGGGACAGCCAACAGTCAGCCCCAGCATTTT
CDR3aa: CAISYGTANSQPQHF

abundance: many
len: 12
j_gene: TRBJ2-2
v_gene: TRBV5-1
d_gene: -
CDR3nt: TGCGCCAGCAGCTTGAGGTCGGGGGAGCTGTTTTTT
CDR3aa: CASSLRSGELFF

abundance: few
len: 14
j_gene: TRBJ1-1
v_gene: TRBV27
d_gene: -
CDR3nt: TGTGCCAGCGGTAATAGGGGCCGGAACACTGAAGCTTTCTTT
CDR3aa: CASGNRGRNTEAFF